This is a list of T cell receptor beta chains from one sample in a study of T cells in Graves' hyperthyroidism and ophthalmopathy. TCRdb re-analysed the multiplex PCR reads in MiXCR, keeping a single row per CDR3 protein. The table lists about 610,000 distinct CDR3 sequences, more than 45% of them singletons. Sample: peripheral blood or thyroid tissue (not recorded which). All receptors derive from a woman aged 18-35 years with Graves' hyperthyroidism. The CDR3 runs from the conserved cysteine through the conserved F or W. D genes are given only for firm matches. Clone sizes are given selectively: once, few, many, or a class where the clone is expanded.

cdr3_nt: TGTGCCAGCAGTCGGCAGGGGGGAGTTTTGGGGCTGTTTTTT; cdr3_aa: CASSRQGGVLGLFF; j_call: TRBJ2-2; clone_size: -; d_call: -; v_call: TRBV12-3/TRBV12-4
cdr3_nt: TGTGCTAGTCAGGGAAGTAGGCAAGAGACCCAGTACTTC; cdr3_aa: CASQGSRQETQYF; j_call: TRBJ2-5; clone_size: -; d_call: -; v_call: TRBV25-1
cdr3_nt: TGCAGCTCAATCCCAGGGGGAGCGAGGAACTATGGCTACACCTTC; cdr3_aa: CSSIPGGARNYGYTF; j_call: TRBJ1-2; clone_size: -; d_call: TRBD1; v_call: TRBV29-1
cdr3_nt: TGTGCCAGCAGCTATAGCGGGAGGGACGAGCAGTACTTC; cdr3_aa: CASSYSGRDEQYF; j_call: TRBJ2-7; clone_size: many; d_call: TRBD2; v_call: TRBV7-9
cdr3_nt: TGTGCCAGTAGTATATTTCGAGACGGAAATGGGGAGCAGTACTTC; cdr3_aa: CASSIFRDGNGEQYF; j_call: TRBJ2-7; clone_size: few; d_call: -; v_call: TRBV19
cdr3_nt: TGTGCCAGCAGTGACGGGGGAGGTACCACTGAAGCTTTCTTT; cdr3_aa: CASSDGGGTTEAFF; j_call: TRBJ1-1; clone_size: -; d_call: -; v_call: TRBV6-5
cdr3_nt: TGTGCCAGCAGCCCTTCTCTGACCTACGAGCAGTACTTC; cdr3_aa: CASSPSLTYEQYF; j_call: TRBJ2-7; clone_size: many; d_call: -; v_call: TRBV7-9
cdr3_nt: TGCAGTGCTAGAGTCCGGGGGTCGGTGGTAATCGGTGAAAAACTGTTTTTT; cdr3_aa: CSARVRGSVVIGEKLFF; j_call: TRBJ1-4; clone_size: many; d_call: -; v_call: TRBV20-1
cdr3_nt: TGTGCCTGGGCCGGGCCGGGTGAAGCTTTCTTT; cdr3_aa: CAWAGPGEAFF; j_call: TRBJ1-1; clone_size: -; d_call: -; v_call: TRBV30
cdr3_nt: TGCAGCGTTGCCATCAGTGGGGGACCTCAAGAGACCCAGTACTTC; cdr3_aa: CSVAISGGPQETQYF; j_call: TRBJ2-5; clone_size: -; d_call: -; v_call: TRBV29-1
cdr3_nt: TGCAGCGCTAGACAGGGGGGAGGTAACGGGGAGCTGTTTTTT; cdr3_aa: CSARQGGGNGELFF; j_call: TRBJ2-2; clone_size: -; d_call: TRBD1; v_call: TRBV29-1
cdr3_nt: TGTGCCAGCAGTGAAGTAGCGCGCTCCTACGAGCAGTACTTC; cdr3_aa: CASSEVARSYEQYF; j_call: TRBJ2-7; clone_size: many; d_call: -; v_call: TRBV6-1
cdr3_nt: TGCAGTGCGCTACAGGGAGGAACTAATGAAAAACTGTTTTTT; cdr3_aa: CSALQGGTNEKLFF; j_call: TRBJ1-4; clone_size: once; d_call: -; v_call: TRBV20-1
cdr3_nt: TGTGCCAGCAGGAGACAGGGGGCGCGATGGGAGACCCAGTACTTC; cdr3_aa: CASRRQGARWETQYF; j_call: TRBJ2-5; clone_size: -; d_call: TRBD1; v_call: TRBV2
cdr3_nt: TGTGCCAGCAGTTTTGGTGAGCGATACGAGCAGTACTTC; cdr3_aa: CASSFGERYEQYF; j_call: TRBJ2-7; clone_size: many; d_call: -; v_call: TRBV12-3/TRBV12-4
cdr3_nt: TGTGCCAGTAGTATAGTCGGGGCGACAGAACGCTCTGGAAACACCATATATTTT; cdr3_aa: CASSIVGATERSGNTIYF; j_call: TRBJ1-3; clone_size: few; d_call: -; v_call: TRBV19
cdr3_nt: TGTGCCAGCAGCCAAGGCGGAGCGGGAGGGTCCTACGAGCAGTACTTC; cdr3_aa: CASSQGGAGGSYEQYF; j_call: TRBJ2-7; clone_size: many; d_call: TRBD2; v_call: TRBV4-2
cdr3_nt: TGTGCCAGCAGCTTAGGAAGGCAAGAGACCCAGTACTTC; cdr3_aa: CASSLGRQETQYF; j_call: TRBJ2-5; clone_size: many; d_call: -; v_call: TRBV12-3/TRBV12-4
cdr3_nt: TGCAGTGCTAAACCTCGATCGACAGGGCCCCGGGGCTCGAACACCGGGGAGCTGTTTTTT; cdr3_aa: CSAKPRSTGPRGSNTGELFF; j_call: TRBJ2-2; clone_size: many; d_call: TRBD1; v_call: TRBV20-1
cdr3_nt: TGCGCCAGCAGCTTGGCCGTTACAGGGGATGGCTACACCTTC; cdr3_aa: CASSLAVTGDGYTF; j_call: TRBJ1-2; clone_size: many; d_call: TRBD1; v_call: TRBV7-9
cdr3_nt: TGTGCCACCAGTGATGGTGCGACAGGGCTCTACGAGCAGTACTTC; cdr3_aa: CATSDGATGLYEQYF; j_call: TRBJ2-7; clone_size: once; d_call: TRBD1; v_call: TRBV24-1
cdr3_nt: TGTGCCAGCTCACCACTACAGACGACAACTAATGAAAAACTGTTTTTT; cdr3_aa: CASSPLQTTTNEKLFF; j_call: TRBJ1-4; clone_size: few; d_call: -; v_call: TRBV7-6
cdr3_nt: TGTGCCAGCAGCTTAGCGAGGCCTAGCGGGGTTACCGGGGAGCTGTTTTTT; cdr3_aa: CASSLARPSGVTGELFF; j_call: TRBJ2-2; clone_size: many; d_call: TRBD2; v_call: TRBV7-9
cdr3_nt: TGTGCCAGCAGTGAGGACAGGGGTACACCCCTCCACTTT; cdr3_aa: CASSEDRGTPLHF; j_call: TRBJ1-6; clone_size: -; d_call: TRBD1; v_call: TRBV25-1
cdr3_nt: TGTGCCACCAGCAGAGATCGGGTCCGTTATGGCTACACCTTC; cdr3_aa: CATSRDRVRYGYTF; j_call: TRBJ1-2; clone_size: -; d_call: -; v_call: TRBV15